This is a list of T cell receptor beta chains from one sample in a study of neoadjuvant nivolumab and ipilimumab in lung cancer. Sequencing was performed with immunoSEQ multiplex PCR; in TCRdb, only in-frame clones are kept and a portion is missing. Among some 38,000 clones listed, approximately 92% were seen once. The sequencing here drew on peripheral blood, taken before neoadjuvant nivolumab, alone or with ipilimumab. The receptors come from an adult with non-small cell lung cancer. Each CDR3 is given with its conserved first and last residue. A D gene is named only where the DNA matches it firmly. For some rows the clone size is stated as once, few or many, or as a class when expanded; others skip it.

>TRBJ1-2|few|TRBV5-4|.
TGTGCCAGCAGCTCGCAAGCCACGCTGAACTCGTATGGCTACACCTTC
CASSSQATLNSYGYTF
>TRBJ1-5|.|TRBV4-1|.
TGCGCCAGCAGCCAAGCGTCTGGGGGGAGCAATCAGCCCCAGCATTTT
CASSQASGGSNQPQHF
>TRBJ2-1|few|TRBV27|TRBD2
TGTGCCAGCAGTCCAACTAGCGCTGCAAACAATGAGCAGTTCTTC
CASSPTSAANNEQFF
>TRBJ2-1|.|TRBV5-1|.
TGCGCCAGCAGCTTGGGAGCAATGACAAATGAGCAGTTCTTC
CASSLGAMTNEQFF
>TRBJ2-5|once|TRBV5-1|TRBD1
TGCGCCAGCAGCGGGGGCAGGGGGCCCCTAGGGGGGGAGACCCAGTACTTC
CASSGGRGPLGGETQYF
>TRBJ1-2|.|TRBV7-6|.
TGTGCCAGCAGCTTAGGGCCCGGTAACTATGGCTACACCTTC
CASSLGPGNYGYTF
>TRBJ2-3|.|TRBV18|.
TGTGCCAGCTCATCGATGGACAGCACAGATACGCAGTATTTT
CASSSMDSTDTQYF
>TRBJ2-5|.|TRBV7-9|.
TGTGCCAGCAGCTCTTGGGACCGCCCCGGGGAGACCCAGTACTTC
CASSSWDRPGETQYF
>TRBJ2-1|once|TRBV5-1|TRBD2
TGCGCCAGCAGCTGGTCCCCCGGGGGGAGTGATCAGTTCTTC
CASSWSPGGSDQFF
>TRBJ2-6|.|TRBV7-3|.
TGTGCCAGCGGAGATTCCTCTGGGGCCAACGTCCTGACTTTC
CASGDSSGANVLTF
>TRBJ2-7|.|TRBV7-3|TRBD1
TGTGCCAGCAGCCTCAACCCCGGGACAGTATACGAGCAGTACTTC
CASSLNPGTVYEQYF
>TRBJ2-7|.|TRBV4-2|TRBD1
TGTGCCAGCAGCCAAGATAGGGACAGCTCCTACGAGCAGTACTTC
CASSQDRDSSYEQYF
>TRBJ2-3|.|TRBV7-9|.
TGTGCCAGCTCCGTGGGAGTCCGGACAGATACGCAGTATTTT
CASSVGVRTDTQYF
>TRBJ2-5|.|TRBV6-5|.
TGTGCCAGCAGTTTTCAGGGTGAGACCCAGTACTTC
CASSFQGETQYF
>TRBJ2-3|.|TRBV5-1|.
TGCGCCAGCAGCCAGAGCACAGATACGCAGTATTTT
CASSQSTDTQYF
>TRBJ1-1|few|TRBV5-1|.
TGCGCCAGCACGTCGACAGGAAACACTGAAGCTTTCTTT
CASTSTGNTEAFF
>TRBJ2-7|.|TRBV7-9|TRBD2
TGTGCCAGCAGCGTAGCGGGAGTTGGGGACGAGCAGTACTTC
CASSVAGVGDEQYF
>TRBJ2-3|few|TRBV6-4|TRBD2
TGTGCCAGCAGTGCGGAGAGCGGGGGCACAGATACGCAGTATTTT
CASSAESGGTDTQYF
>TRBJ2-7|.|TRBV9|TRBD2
TGTGCCAGCAGCGGGGGGACTAGCGACACCTACGAGCAGTACTTC
CASSGGTSDTYEQYF
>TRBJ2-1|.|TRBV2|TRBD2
TGTGCCAGCAGTGGGAGGGTAGCGGGAGGACAGTTCTACAATGAGCAGTTCTTC
CASSGRVAGGQFYNEQFF
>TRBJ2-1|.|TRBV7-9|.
TGTGCCAGCAGCGTCTCGCGGCTGGCCGATTACAATGAGCAGTTCTTC
CASSVSRLADYNEQFF
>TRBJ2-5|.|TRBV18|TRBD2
TGTGCCAGCTCACGAGGGACTAGCGTGGGGCAAGAGACCCAGTACTTC
CASSRGTSVGQETQYF
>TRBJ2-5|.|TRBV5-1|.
TGCGCCAGCAGCTTGATGGAGACCCAGTACTTC
CASSLMETQYF
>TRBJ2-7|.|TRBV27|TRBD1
TGTGCCAGCAGCATTGATAGGGGGCATTTAGGCTACGAGCAGTACTTC
CASSIDRGHLGYEQYF
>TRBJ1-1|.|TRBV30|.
TGTGCCTGGGGGGACGGGGCGAACACTGAAGCTTTCTTT
CAWGDGANTEAFF
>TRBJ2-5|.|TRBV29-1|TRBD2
TGCAGCGTGCCTAGCGGGATTCAAGAGACCCAGTACTTC
CSVPSGIQETQYF
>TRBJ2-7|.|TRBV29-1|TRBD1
TGCAGCGGCCTTTCCGGGACAGTACCTTCCGAGCAGTACTTC
CSGLSGTVPSEQYF
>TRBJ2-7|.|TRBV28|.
TGTGCCAGCAGAACGTACGGGCTTACCGGGTACGAGCAGTACTTC
CASRTYGLTGYEQYF
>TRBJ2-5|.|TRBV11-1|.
TGTGCCACGGGACGGTCGTCCGAGGAGACCCAGTACTTC
CATGRSSEETQYF
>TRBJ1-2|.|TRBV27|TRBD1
TGTGCCAGCAGTTCCCAGGGACAGGGTGGCTACACCTTC
CASSSQGQGGYTF
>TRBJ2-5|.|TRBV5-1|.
TGCGCCAGCAGCTCGCCGATCCAAGAGACCCAGTACTTC
CASSSPIQETQYF
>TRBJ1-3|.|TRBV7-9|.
TGTGCCAGCAGAGGAGACACCATATATTTT
CASRGDTIYF
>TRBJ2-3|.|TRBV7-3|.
TGTGCCAGCAGCTTATTCGGAGCTAGCACAGATACGCAGTATTTT
CASSLFGASTDTQYF
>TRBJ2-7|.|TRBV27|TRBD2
TGTGCCAGCAGTTTGGCGGGAGTCTACGAGCAGTACTTC
CASSLAGVYEQYF
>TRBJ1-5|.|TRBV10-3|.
TGTGCCATCAGTCGGGGACAAACTAGCAATCAGCCCCAGCATTTT
CAISRGQTSNQPQHF
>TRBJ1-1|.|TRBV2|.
TGTGCCAGCAAGGGAGCAGGCGGGGTGAGGACTGAAGCTTTCTTT
CASKGAGGVRTEAFF
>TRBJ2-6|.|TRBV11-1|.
TGTGCCAGCAGCTTAGGCAGCTCTGGGGCCAACGTCCTGACTTTC
CASSLGSSGANVLTF
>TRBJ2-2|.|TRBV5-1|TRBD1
TGCGCCAGCAGCTTAACTCCAGGGGGTGCCGGGGAGCTGTTTTTT
CASSLTPGGAGELFF
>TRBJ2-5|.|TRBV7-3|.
TGTGCCAGCAGACTCGGATGGGGGCACTATATCTTCCAAGAGACCCAGTACTTC
CASRLGWGHYIFQETQYF
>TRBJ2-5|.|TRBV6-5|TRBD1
TGTGCCAGCAGCTTCGACAGGGTAGAGTACTTC
CASSFDRVEYF
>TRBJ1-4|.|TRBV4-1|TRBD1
TGCGCCAGCAGCCAAGATTGGGACAGGGTTCGGGCGGATGAAAAACTGTTTTTT
CASSQDWDRVRADEKLFF